This T cell receptor beta chain was found in a study of blood T cell repertoires in COVID-19. The overall study: From the United States, Italy and Spain came samples of acute and convalescent COVID-19.

Source study methods: Amplification with reference gene primers provided the estimates of nucleated cell counts. TCRdb's table, derived via immunoSEQ multiplex PCR, lists solely in-frame clones and lacks some. V and J calls and clone size are those listed in that table; D and trimming were worked out from the DNA. The sample lists 180,000 or so clones, just under 85% occurring once. V was clipped by 4 bases and J by 1 base, with 7 bases between them. Germline lookup yields CDR1 GTSNPN and CDR2 SVGIG (reference sequence). CDR3 length equals 12 residues. This chain connects TRBV30 to TRBJ1-2; D is uncertain. The clonotype comes from a human donor with acute or convalescent COVID-19. The donor label of this sample is uncertain. The sequenced sample consisted of peripheral blood. The CDR3 nucleotides are TGTGCCTGGAATCAGTTTAACTATGGCTACACCTTC. Its protein product is CAWNQFNYGYTF.